The source of this T cell receptor (beta chain) is a study of cytomegalovirus exposure and HLA in healthy donors. Findings and limits, study-wide: A later analysis associated 16,000 or so TCR beta sequences with HLA alleles at a 0.05 false discovery rate. Presence/absence analyses assumed roughly uniform sequencing depth across donors. In a later analysis, several top co-occurrence clusters appeared linked to parvovirus B19, influenza, CMV and Epstein-Barr virus.

The germline V and J ends were trimmed by 4 bases and 4 bases, with 13 bases remaining between them. This CDR3 has 15 amino acids. Germline values: CDR1 MNHNS, CDR2 SASEGT. Remarks on this clone: Its antigen is currently unknown.

13 Jbeta primers and 60 Vbeta primers were used for the PCR. The protocol was immunoSEQ multiplex PCR, while the TCRdb copy is restricted to in-frame clones and leaves out a portion. This sample carries fewer than 350,000 clones, over 85% of them seen once, and the ten largest clones take about 2%. Sequenced material: PBMCs. The chain links TRBV6-1 to TRBJ2-2, with D possibly matching TRBD1 (5 bases). This clonotype was sampled from a woman aged 18 to 35 in good health and CMV-seronegative. The chain's CDR3 is CASSASGLGTGELFF. CDR3 in DNA: TGTGCCAGCAGTGCCTCAGGGTTGGGCACCGGGGAGCTGTTTTTT.